What follows is one TCR beta chain and its context. Its specificity is not known. The data derive from a study of cytomegalovirus exposure and HLA in healthy donors. Study-wide background: Unique TCRs from HLA-typed donors, 70 million to 85 million of them, were held in an early data release.

General observations from the study: Fewer than 20,000 TCR beta sequences were associated with HLA alleles at 0.05 false discovery rate in a later analysis. Other equally common chains were less clonally expanded than HLA-associated TCR beta chains, a later analysis showed. Common viral pathogens were later found to be apparently linked to several of the most significant clusters.

The PCR was carried out with 60 Vbeta primers and 13 Jbeta primers. Here immunoSEQ multiplex PCR was the method, and the copy in TCRdb shows in-frame clones only, minus some. The sample records around 200,000 clones, over 80% being singletons. The source material was PBMCs. The TCR sequence derives from a woman aged 45-65 years in good health and CMV-seropositive.

CDR3 amino acids: CASSVGPEGNTIYF. Here the CDR3 DNA reads TGTGCCAGCAGCGTAGGGCCAGAAGGAAACACCATATATTTT. This chain joins TRBV9 and TRBJ1-3; D is unclear. This CDR3 is built from 14 residues. V lost 0 bases and J lost 4, with 8 bases in between. From germline, CDR1 is SGDLS and CDR2 YYNGEE.